One sample yielded the 3 T cell receptor beta chains listed below, sequenced in a study of T cells in Graves' hyperthyroidism and ophthalmopathy (dated by TCRdb to about 2019). Libraries were constructed by multiplex PCR. This sample was sequenced with an Illumina HiSeq 2000. TCR beta CDR3 regions were amplified from RNA transcripts. A first-round RT-PCR of the TCR CDR3 used the HTBI primer set with the Qiagen OneStep RT-PCR kit. The public reads were reprocessed in TCRdb via fastp at Q25 and MiXCR, keeping in-frame beta chains. CDR3 protein sequences are deduplicated, and each keeps its most common genes and DNA. Here the sample has 500,000 to 650,000 distinct CDR3 sequences; 17% occur a single time. The leading ten clones occupy roughly 15% of the sample. Sequencing was done on a sample of blood. These receptors all come from a woman under 30 with Graves' ophthalmopathy.

This clonotype was recorded at least ten times. The J gene is TRBJ1-2, the V gene TRBV6-1, with 10 bases fitting TRBD1. CDR3 length: 13 residues. From germline, CDR1 is MNHNS and CDR2 SASEGT. Unmatched junction bases numbered 5, after V lost 8 bases and J lost 5 bases. The CDR3 here is CASGQGVFYGYTF. In DNA, the CDR3 is TGTGCCAGCGGACAGGGGGTGTTTTATGGCTACACCTTC.

The sample holds a few counts of this clonotype. The chain links TRBV2 to TRBJ1-5; 8 bases align to TRBD1. Trimming took 8 bases from V and 4 from J; bases not matched to a gene: 13. The germline gives CDR1 SNHLY, CDR2 FYNNEI. CDR3 length equals 16 residues. CDR3 loop: CASEDRAEPTNQPQHF. The CDR3 DNA follows: TGTGCCAGCGAGGACAGGGCGGAACCAACAAATCAGCCCCAGCATTTT.

This clonotype was counted at least ten times. V is TRBV20-1 and J is TRBJ2-7, with D tentatively TRBD1 (7 bases). Germline CDR1 reads DFQATT; CDR2 reads SNEGSKA (reference sequence). The CDR3 spans 13 residues. V was cut by 3 bases and J by 3 bases, with 12 bases left in between. CDR3 amino acids: CSARGGQIYEQYF. The DNA for the CDR3 is TGCAGTGCTAGGGGGGGACAGATCTACGAGCAGTACTTC.